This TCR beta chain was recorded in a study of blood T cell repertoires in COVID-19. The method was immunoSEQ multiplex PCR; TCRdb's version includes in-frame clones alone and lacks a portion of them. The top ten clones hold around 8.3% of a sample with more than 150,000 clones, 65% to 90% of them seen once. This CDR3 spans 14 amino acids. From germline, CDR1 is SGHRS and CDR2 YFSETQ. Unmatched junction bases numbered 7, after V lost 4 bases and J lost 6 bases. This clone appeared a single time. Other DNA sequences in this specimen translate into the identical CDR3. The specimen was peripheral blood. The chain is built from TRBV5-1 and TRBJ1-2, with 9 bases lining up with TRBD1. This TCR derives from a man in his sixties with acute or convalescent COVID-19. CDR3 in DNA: TGCGCCAGCAGCATGCGACAGGGGGAGGATGGCTACACCTTC. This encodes CASSMRQGEDGYTF.